The TCR beta chain described here comes from a study of molecular identifiers for immune sequencing clone quantification. This clonotype occurred many times. TCRdb re-analysed the PCR reads in MiXCR, keeping a single row per CDR3 protein. The sample yields some 320,000 distinct CDR3 sequences, around a fifth seen once. Deletions cut 0 bases from V and 4 bases from J, with 11 bases between. This CDR3 is built from 14 residues. From germline, CDR1 is SGHDT and CDR2 YYEEEE. Sequencing used naive CD8+ T cells from blood, with Jurkat cell RNA spiked in. The subset here: FACS-sorted CD8+CD4-CCR7+CD45RA+ naive T cells. The rearrangement joins TRBV5-6 to TRBJ2-7, with TRBD1 as a possible D gene (5 bases). The clonotype comes from a human donor in good health. Some libraries in this study had Jurkat cell RNA spiked in. CDR3 sequence (DNA): TGTGCCAGCAGCTTGGCAGGGTCCTCGTACGAGCAGTACTTC. This sequence encodes CASSLAGSSYEQYF.